Included here is one T cell receptor beta chain sequence, with context. No antigen is known for it. Researchers used the Oncomine TCR Beta short-read assay to sequence DNA from cultured CD4+ T cells. One entry per CDR3 protein results from TCRdb running MiXCR on the PCR reads. The sample includes around 20,000 distinct CDR3 sequences, about half of them seen just once. These data are taken from a study of vaccination and CD4 T cells after COVID-19. Regarding treatment: roughly 10-day PBMC culture with coronavirus spike peptide pools or control peptides (ViraFEST assay). Germline CDR1 is MNHEY and CDR2 is SVGAGI. The V segment lost 2 bases and the J segment 5 bases; nucleotides outside the gene matches: 8. The CDR3 is made up of 16 amino acids.

This receptor was obtained from a human donor who had recovered from COVID-19. The sample was CD4+ T cells from blood, cultured in vitro, taken before SARS-CoV-2 vaccination. The rearrangement links TRBV6-5 to TRBJ1-5; 8 nucleotides match TRBD1. The CDR3 protein is CASSYPGQGLYQPQHF. The DNA of the CDR3 is TGTGCCAGCAGTTACCCCGGACAGGGCCTTTATCAGCCCCAGCATTTT.